These T cell receptor beta chains were read from a single sample in a study of shared clonotypes between healthy human individuals. Clones were sequenced by immunoSEQ multiplex PCR, and TCRdb holds only the in-frame ones, with some missing. The table has some 1.4 million clones, roughly 96% seen once. The sample was naive CD4+ T cells sorted from blood. Receptors were obtained from a young man in good health. CDR3s include the opening cysteine and the closing phenylalanine or tryptophan. Fields, in order: V gene, clone size, J gene, D gene, CDR3 DNA, CDR3 protein. The D gene is left open where the match is weak. Size tells how often a clone was seen (once, few, many) or the class of an expanded clone, and some rows leave it out.

TRBV6-5	NA	TRBJ2-3	NA	TGTGCCAGCAGCCGGGACAGCACAGATACGCAGTATTTT	CASSRDSTDTQYF
TRBV5-6	NA	TRBJ1-2	NA	TGTGCCAGCAGCTTGGCACTCACCCCCTGGGGGGACTATGGCTACACCTTC	CASSLALTPWGDYGYTF
TRBV7-8	NA	TRBJ2-1	TRBD2	TGTGCCAGCGCACCAAACGGGCTAGCGGGATACAATGAGCAGTTCTTC	CASAPNGLAGYNEQFF
TRBV15	NA	TRBJ2-1	TRBD1	TGTGCCACCAGAAGGGACAGGGGGCCCAATGAGCAGTTCTTC	CATRRDRGPNEQFF
TRBV18	NA	TRBJ1-1	NA	TGTGCCAGCTCACCACATTCAGAGATGAACACTGAAGCTTTCTTT	CASSPHSEMNTEAFF
TRBV7-2	NA	TRBJ2-7	TRBD2	TGTGCCAGCAGCCTGGGACTAGCTACCTACGAGCAGTACTTC	CASSLGLATYEQYF
TRBV5-4	NA	TRBJ2-1	NA	TGTGCCAGCAGCTTCTACGATGAGCAGTTCTTC	CASSFYDEQFF
TRBV27	NA	TRBJ1-1	NA	TGTGCCAGCAGTTTCTCAGGGGAGAACACTGAAGCTTTCTTT	CASSFSGENTEAFF
TRBV5-1	once	TRBJ2-7	TRBD2	TGCGCCAGCAGCAAAACTAGCGGATCCTACGAGCAGTACTTC	CASSKTSGSYEQYF
TRBV9	NA	TRBJ2-3	NA	TGTGCCAGCAGCCCAAGCCATGGGGGGCGTAGGACAGATACGCAGTATTTT	CASSPSHGGRRTDTQYF
TRBV2	NA	TRBJ2-1	TRBD2	TGTGCCAGCAGGGCTGATGGGACTAGCTATGAGCAGTTCTTC	CASRADGTSYEQFF
TRBV5-1	NA	TRBJ2-3	TRBD1	TGCGCCAGCAGCTTATCCGCCGGGACAGAATACACAGATACGCAGTATTTT	CASSLSAGTEYTDTQYF
TRBV5-4	NA	TRBJ2-3	NA	TGTGCCAGCAGCTTGGAAGCGGGTAGCACAGATACGCAGTATTTT	CASSLEAGSTDTQYF
TRBV30	once	TRBJ1-1	TRBD1	TGTGCCTGGTCCCGGGACAGGGCGAAATTCGCTGAAGCTTTCTTT	CAWSRDRAKFAEAFF
TRBV27	NA	TRBJ2-2	NA	TGTGCCAGCAGTTTCAGAACCATCCAGAACACCGGGGAGCTGTTTTTT	CASSFRTIQNTGELFF
TRBV29-1	NA	TRBJ1-1	NA	TGCAGCGCCGGGGAGAACACTGAAGCTTTCTTT	CSAGENTEAFF
TRBV9	NA	TRBJ2-2	NA	TGTGCCAGCAGCGTAGAATCGTCGGTGGGCACGAACACCGGGGAGCTGTTTTTT	CASSVESSVGTNTGELFF
TRBV7-9	NA	TRBJ2-3	NA	TGTGCCAGCAGCCCAATAAAGTGGGACACAGATACGCAGTATTTT	CASSPIKWDTDTQYF
TRBV27	NA	TRBJ2-7	TRBD2	TGTGCCAGCAGTTCACTCCCCGGACTAGCGGCCTACGAGCAGTACTTC	CASSSLPGLAAYEQYF
TRBV19	once	TRBJ1-5	NA	TGTGCCAGTACCACGACAGCGAGGAGCAATCAGCCCCAGCATTTT	CASTTTARSNQPQHF
TRBV18	NA	TRBJ2-7	NA	TGTGCCAGCTCACCACCTTTCTGGGCCTACGAGCAGTACTTC	CASSPPFWAYEQYF
TRBV5-6	NA	TRBJ2-3	NA	TGTGCCAGCAGCTTCACGACTCGCTTTAGCACAGATACGCAGTATTTT	CASSFTTRFSTDTQYF
TRBV5-5	NA	TRBJ1-1	NA	TGTGCCAGCAGCTTTGGAGGGCTTGAAGCTTTCTTT	CASSFGGLEAFF
TRBV18	NA	TRBJ2-7	TRBD2	TGTGCCAGCTCTCGTGGACTAGCGGGCCCGGTAGGTTTCGAGCAGTACTTC	CASSRGLAGPVGFEQYF
TRBV2	NA	TRBJ1-3	NA	TGTGCCAACAAGGACCGCTCTAGCTCTGGAAACACCATATATTTT	CANKDRSSSGNTIYF
TRBV9	NA	TRBJ1-4	TRBD1	TGTGCCAGCAGCGAACAGGGGGCTTTTTATGAAAAACTGTTTTTT	CASSEQGAFYEKLFF
TRBV7-2	NA	TRBJ2-7	TRBD1	TGTGCCAGCAGCTTAGCTAGGACAGGGATTTACGAGCAGTACTTC	CASSLARTGIYEQYF
TRBV18	NA	TRBJ1-2	NA	TGTGCCAGCTCACAGGAGGCTGGGGCCGTAGGCTATGGCTACACCTTC	CASSQEAGAVGYGYTF
TRBV7-6	NA	TRBJ2-2	TRBD1	TGTGCCAGCAGCAAAGGTGCCACAGGGGTTACCGGGGAGCTGTTTTTT	CASSKGATGVTGELFF
TRBV28	once	TRBJ1-5	NA	TGTGCCAGCAGTTTGTTGGGACCACAGCCCCAGCATTTT	CASSLLGPQPQHF
TRBV9	NA	TRBJ2-7	NA	TGTGCCAGCAGCGTAGGGGTGGAGGCCTACGAGCAGTACTTC	CASSVGVEAYEQYF
TRBV25-1	NA	TRBJ2-5	NA	TGTGCCAGCAGTCTGCCGGGACGAGAGACCCAGTACTTC	CASSLPGRETQYF
TRBV19	NA	TRBJ2-7	NA	TGTGCCAGTAGTACCTTCCCCAATTGGGAGACCCTCGGATACGAGCAGTACTTC	CASSTFPNWETLGYEQYF
TRBV11-2	few	TRBJ2-7	NA	TGTGCCAGCAGCTTAGGAGTGGGCGAGCAGTACTTC	CASSLGVGEQYF
TRBV19	once	TRBJ2-3	TRBD2	TGTGCCAGTAGTATCGACATCACTAGCGGGAGGGTAGATACGCAGTATTTT	CASSIDITSGRVDTQYF
TRBV7-3	NA	TRBJ2-1	NA	TGTGCCAGCAGCCTAGGGGCCCGGGCGCCGGGTGAGCAGTTCTTC	CASSLGARAPGEQFF
TRBV18	few	TRBJ2-7	NA	TGTGCCAGCTCACCACCGTCCAACTACGAGCAGTACTTC	CASSPPSNYEQYF
TRBV5-1	NA	TRBJ2-5	NA	TGCGCCAGCAGCTTGGTCGGAAATCACCTCCAAGAGACCCAGTACTTC	CASSLVGNHLQETQYF
TRBV28	once	TRBJ2-7	NA	TGTGCCAGCAGTTTATTGACCGGGACTGGGACCTACGAGCAGTACTTC	CASSLLTGTGTYEQYF
TRBV6-5	NA	TRBJ1-1	TRBD1	TGTGCCAGCAGAACCCAGGGGGCCGGGACTGAAGCTTTCTTT	CASRTQGAGTEAFF
TRBV6-5	NA	TRBJ2-7	NA	TGTGCCAGCAGTTATCGTCGGGACACCCTCTACGAGCAGTACTTC	CASSYRRDTLYEQYF
TRBV2	NA	TRBJ1-4	NA	TGTGCCAGCACCAACCCGGACATAGGCACTGAAAAACTGTTTTTT	CASTNPDIGTEKLFF
TRBV6-6	NA	TRBJ2-5	TRBD2	TGTGCCAGCAGTTACTTACTAGCGGTCCAAGAGACCCAGTACTTC	CASSYLLAVQETQYF